This T cell receptor (beta chain) was sequenced for a study of CXCR3-negative and CXCR3-positive naive CD8 T cells. Study overall: Some 150 million TRB reads in total, about 1.5 +/- 0.3 million per library. Regarding the study as a whole: Most assays used freshly isolated PBMCs, as cryopreservation partially reduced CXCR3. Relative to CXCR3-negative naive cells, CXCR3-positive naive cells had more hydrophobic TRB CDR3s. TRBV-TRBJ usage matched between naive CXCR3-negative and CXCR3-positive cells but not between memory cells.

The study made its TRB cDNA libraries by 5' RACE, adding UMI labels. TCRdb re-called the 5' RACE reads and catalogs CDR3 proteins one per entry, DNA excluded. Its table records 80,000 to 100,000 distinct CDR3 sequences. This CDR3 spans 15 amino acids. Germline lookup yields CDR1 LGHDT and CDR2 YNNKEL (reference sequence). Regarding this clonotype: Its antigen is as yet unknown.

Sequencing used naive CXCR3+ CD8+ T cells from blood. Described subset: CD45RO-CCR7+CD27+CD95- naive CD8+ T cells expressing CXCR3 (TNR3+). This receptor was obtained from a human donor in good health. Some clones in this sample may be carry-over from other donors' samples. The chain has TRBV3-1 and TRBJ2-3; checking the TCRdb D call of TRBD2 is not possible without DNA. The CDR3 region is CASSPLAGVPDTQYF.